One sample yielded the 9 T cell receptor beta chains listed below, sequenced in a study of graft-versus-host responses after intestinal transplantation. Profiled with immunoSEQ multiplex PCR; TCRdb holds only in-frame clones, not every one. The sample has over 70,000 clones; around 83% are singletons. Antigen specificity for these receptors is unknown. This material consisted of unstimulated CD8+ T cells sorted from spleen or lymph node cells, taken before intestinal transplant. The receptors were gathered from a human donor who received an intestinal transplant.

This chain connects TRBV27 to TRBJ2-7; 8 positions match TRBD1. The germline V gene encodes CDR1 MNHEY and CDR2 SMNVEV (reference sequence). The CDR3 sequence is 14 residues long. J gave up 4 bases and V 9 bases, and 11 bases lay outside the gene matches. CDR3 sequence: CARIQGGLVYEQYF. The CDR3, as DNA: TGTGCCAGGATACAGGGGGGTTTAGTGTACGAGCAGTACTTC.

The CDR3 DNA is TGTGCCAGCAGTTGGTGGGAGACAGGGGTCACTGAAGCTTTCTTT. Translated: CASSWWETGVTEAFF. The V and J genes are TRBV6-6 and TRBJ1-1, with 8 bases that match TRBD1. This CDR3 contains 15 residues. Germline trimming cut 4 bases from V and 4 bases from J; bases unmatched to any gene: 8. Germline-derived CDR1 and CDR2 are MNHNY and SVGAGI (reference sequence).

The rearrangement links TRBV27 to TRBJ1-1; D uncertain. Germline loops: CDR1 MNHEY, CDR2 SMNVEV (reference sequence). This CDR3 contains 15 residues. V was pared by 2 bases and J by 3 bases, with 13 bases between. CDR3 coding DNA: TGTGCCAGCAGTTTACTCTCAACCCCCCACACTGAAGCTTTCTTT. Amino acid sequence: CASSLLSTPHTEAFF.

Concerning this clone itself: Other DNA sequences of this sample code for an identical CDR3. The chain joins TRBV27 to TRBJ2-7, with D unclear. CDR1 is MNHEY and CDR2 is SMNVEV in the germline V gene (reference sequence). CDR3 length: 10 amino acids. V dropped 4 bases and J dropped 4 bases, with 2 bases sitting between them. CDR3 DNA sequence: TGTGCCAGCAGTTCGTACGAGCAGTACTTC. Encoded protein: CASSSYEQYF.

The chain's CDR3 is CASSVTNRCTDTQYF. CDR3 nucleotides: TGTGCCAGCAGCGTAACGAACAGGTGCACAGATACGCAGTATTTT. The chain has TRBV9 and TRBJ2-3; possible D gene TRBD1, 5 bases. V gave up 1 base and J gave up 1 base, with 10 bases separating them. This CDR3 spans 15 amino acids. Germline CDR1 is SGDLS and CDR2 is YYNGEE.

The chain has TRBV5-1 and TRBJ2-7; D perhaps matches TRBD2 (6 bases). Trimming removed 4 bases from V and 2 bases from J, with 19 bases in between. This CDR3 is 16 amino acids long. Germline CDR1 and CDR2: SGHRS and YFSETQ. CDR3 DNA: TGCGCCAGCAGCCCGCTGATTTGGGAGGCCACCTACGAGCAGTACTTC. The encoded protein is CASSPLIWEATYEQYF.

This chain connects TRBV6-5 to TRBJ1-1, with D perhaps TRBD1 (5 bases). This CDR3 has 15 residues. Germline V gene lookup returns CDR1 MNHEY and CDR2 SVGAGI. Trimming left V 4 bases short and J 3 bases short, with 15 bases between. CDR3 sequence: CASSSWTRRDTEAFF. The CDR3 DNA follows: TGTGCCAGCAGTTCGTGGACACGGAGGGACACTGAAGCTTTCTTT.

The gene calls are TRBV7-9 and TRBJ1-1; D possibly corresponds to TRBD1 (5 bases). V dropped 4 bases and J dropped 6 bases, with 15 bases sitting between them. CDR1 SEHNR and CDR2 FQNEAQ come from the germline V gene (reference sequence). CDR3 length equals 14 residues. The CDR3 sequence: CASSYSRGGPEAFF. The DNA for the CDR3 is TGTGCCAGCAGCTATAGTCGGGGGGGACCTGAAGCTTTCTTT.

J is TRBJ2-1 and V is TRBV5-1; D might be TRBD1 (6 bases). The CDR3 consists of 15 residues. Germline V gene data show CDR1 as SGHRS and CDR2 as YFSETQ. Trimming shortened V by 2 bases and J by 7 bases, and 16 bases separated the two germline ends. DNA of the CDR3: TGCGCCAGCAGCTTTCAGGGGACCCTTGGGAATGAGCAGTTCTTC. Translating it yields CASSFQGTLGNEQFF.